Presented here are 3 T cell receptor beta chains from one specimen sequenced in a study of HIV-infected patients and healthy controls. All unsorted peripheral T cells were captured because whole blood was used without fractionation. cDNA was made from about 510 ng RNA using alpha and beta constant primers. Separate chain-specific third strand synthesis with multiplexing indices produced the alpha and beta libraries. Each CDR3 protein gets one entry after TCRdb re-called the 5' RACE reads with MiXCR. The sample contains around 8,600 distinct CDR3 sequences, around 8.5% of which appear only once. Here the sequenced sample was blood, taken before antiretroviral therapy. These receptors came from an adult with HIV infection. The donor label of this sample is uncertain.

The V gene is TRBV7-6, the J gene TRBJ1-4; D is possibly TRBD1 (5 bases). V was clipped by 5 bases and J by 8 bases, with 21 bases between them. Germline CDR1 reads SGHVS; CDR2 reads FNYEAQ. CDR3 length equals 16 residues. This CDR3 is CASSPAQDPGGEKLFF. Written as DNA, the CDR3 is TGTGCCAGCAGCCCAGCACAGGACCCGGGAGGCGAAAAACTGTTTTTT.

This clonotype appeared a few times. This chain links TRBV4-1 with TRBJ1-2; a possible D gene is TRBD1 (5 bases). The V end was cut by 0 bases, the J end by 3 bases, with 11 bases between. The CDR3 runs to 15 residues. Germline V CDR1 and CDR2: MGHRA, YSYEKL. The DNA of the CDR3 is TGCGCCAGCAGCCAAGATTTCGGGGGAGACTATGGCTACACCTTC. Protein product: CASSQDFGGDYGYTF.

Ten or more counts support this clonotype. J is TRBJ1-2 and V is TRBV16; D remains unclear. Germline CDR1 reads KGHSY; CDR2 reads FQNENV. The CDR3 runs to 15 residues. Trimming cost V 0 bases and J 0 bases, with 8 bases left between them. This CDR3 reads CASSQSFEANYGYTF. As DNA, the CDR3 is TGTGCCAGCAGCCAATCGTTCGAAGCTAACTATGGCTACACCTTC.